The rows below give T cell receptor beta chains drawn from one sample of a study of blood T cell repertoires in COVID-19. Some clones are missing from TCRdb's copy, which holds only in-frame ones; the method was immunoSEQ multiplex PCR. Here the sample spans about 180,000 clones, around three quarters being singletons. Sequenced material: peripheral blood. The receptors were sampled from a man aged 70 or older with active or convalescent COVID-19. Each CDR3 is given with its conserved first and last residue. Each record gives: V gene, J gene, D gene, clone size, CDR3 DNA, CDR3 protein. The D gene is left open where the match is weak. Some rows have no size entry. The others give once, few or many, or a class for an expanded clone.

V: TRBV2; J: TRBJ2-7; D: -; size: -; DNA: TGTGCCAGCAGCCGGGACTTAGCCGGCGAGCAGTACTTC; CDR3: CASSRDLAGEQYF
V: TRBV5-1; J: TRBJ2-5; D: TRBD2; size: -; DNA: TGCGCCAGCAGCTCCACTAGCGGGGGGCACCAAGAGACCCAGTACTTC; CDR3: CASSSTSGGHQETQYF
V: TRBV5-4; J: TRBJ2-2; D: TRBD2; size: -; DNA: TGTGCCAGCAGCACGGGGGGTGGAAACACCGGGGAGCTGTTTTTT; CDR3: CASSTGGGNTGELFF
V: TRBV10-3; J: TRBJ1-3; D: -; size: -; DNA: TGTGCCATCGAGAGCTCTGGAAACACCATATATTTT; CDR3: CAIESSGNTIYF
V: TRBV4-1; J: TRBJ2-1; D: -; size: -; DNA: TGCGCCAGCAGCCAATACACAGAGTCAGGGAATGAGCAGTTCTTC; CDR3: CASSQYTESGNEQFF
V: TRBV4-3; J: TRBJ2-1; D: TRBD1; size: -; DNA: TGCGCCAGCAGCCAAGGGACAGGGGGCGTGGATGAGCAGTTCTTC; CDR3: CASSQGTGGVDEQFF
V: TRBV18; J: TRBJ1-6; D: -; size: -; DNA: TGTGCCAGCTCACCCGAAAGAGGAAATAATTCACCCCTCCACTTT; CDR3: CASSPERGNNSPLHF
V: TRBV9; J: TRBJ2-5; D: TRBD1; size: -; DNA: TGTGCCAGCAGCGTAGGTAGGACAGGGACCCAGTACTTC; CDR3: CASSVGRTGTQYF
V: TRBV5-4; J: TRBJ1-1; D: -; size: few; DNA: TGTGCCAGCAGCTTGAAAACGACGGGAGGTGAAGCTTTCTTT; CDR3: CASSLKTTGGEAFF
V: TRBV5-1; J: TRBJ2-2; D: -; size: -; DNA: TGCGCCAGCAGCTTGGGTGGGGGCTCGAACACCGGGGAGCTGTTTTTT; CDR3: CASSLGGGSNTGELFF
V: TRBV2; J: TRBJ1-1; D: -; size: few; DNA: TGTGCCAGCAGTGAGGAGGAAGGAGGGGCTGAAGCTTTCTTT; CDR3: CASSEEEGGAEAFF
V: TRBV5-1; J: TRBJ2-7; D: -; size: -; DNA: TGCGCCAGCAGCCGAGGTGGGGGGCAGCGGGGCGAGCAGTACTTC; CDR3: CASSRGGGQRGEQYF
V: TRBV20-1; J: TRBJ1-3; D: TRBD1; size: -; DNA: TGCAGTGCTAGTAGCCGTACAGGGGAGGAAAACACCATATATTTT; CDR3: CSASSRTGEENTIYF
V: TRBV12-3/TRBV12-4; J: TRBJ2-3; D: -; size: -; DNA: TGTGCCAGCAGTTCCCCCCGGGGTACGCAGTATTTT; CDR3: CASSSPRGTQYF
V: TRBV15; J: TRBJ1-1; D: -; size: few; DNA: TGTGCCACCAGCGGACAGCGGAACACTGAAGCTTTCTTT; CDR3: CATSGQRNTEAFF
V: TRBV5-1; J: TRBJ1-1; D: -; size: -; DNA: TGCGCCAGCAGCTTCGACAGACAGAACACTGAAGCTTTCTTT; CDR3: CASSFDRQNTEAFF
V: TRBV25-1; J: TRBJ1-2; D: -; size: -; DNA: TGTGCCAGCAGTGAAGGGGGGGCTATCCCCGTTGGCTACACCTTC; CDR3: CASSEGGAIPVGYTF
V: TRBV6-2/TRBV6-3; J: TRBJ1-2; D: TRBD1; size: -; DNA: TGTGCCAGCAGCCCTACAGGGGGCGGTGGCTACACCTTC; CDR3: CASSPTGGGGYTF
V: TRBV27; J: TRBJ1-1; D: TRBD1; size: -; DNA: TGTGCCAGCAGTTATGATCTCCGGGACAGGGCGATAGCTTTCTTT; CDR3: CASSYDLRDRAIAFF
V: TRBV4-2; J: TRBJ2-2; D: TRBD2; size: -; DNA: TGTGCCAGCAGCCAACCCATAGCGGGGCGGGCGGCCGGGGAGCTGTTTTTT; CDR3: CASSQPIAGRAAGELFF
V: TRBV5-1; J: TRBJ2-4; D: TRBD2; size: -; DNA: TGCGCCAGCAGCTTGGAGATAGCGGGAGATGGGGGCATTCAGTACTTC; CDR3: CASSLEIAGDGGIQYF
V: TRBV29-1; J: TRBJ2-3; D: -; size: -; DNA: TGCAGCGTGGGGGGGCAGTCGATATCAGATACGCAGTATTTT; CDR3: CSVGGQSISDTQYF